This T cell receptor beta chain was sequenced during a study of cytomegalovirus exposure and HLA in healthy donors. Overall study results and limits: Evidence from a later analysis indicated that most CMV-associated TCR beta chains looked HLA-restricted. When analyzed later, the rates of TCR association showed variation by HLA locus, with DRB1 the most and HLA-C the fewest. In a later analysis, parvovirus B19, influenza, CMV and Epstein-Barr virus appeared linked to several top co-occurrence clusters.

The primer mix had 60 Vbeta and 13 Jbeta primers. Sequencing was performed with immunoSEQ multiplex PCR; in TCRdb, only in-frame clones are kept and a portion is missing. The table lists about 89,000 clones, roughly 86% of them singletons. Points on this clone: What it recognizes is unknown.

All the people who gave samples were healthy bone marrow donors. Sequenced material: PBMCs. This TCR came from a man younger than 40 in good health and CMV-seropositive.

The DNA for the CDR3 is TGTGCCAGCAGTCCAGACGCCCCGGTTGCGGGAAGCAATCAGCCCCAGCATTTT. Protein product: CASSPDAPVAGSNQPQHF. The V call is TRBV27, the J call TRBJ1-5, with no clear D. Between the trimmed V and J ends, which lost 5 bases and 1 base, there was a span of 21 bases. Germline assignment: CDR1 MNHEY and CDR2 SMNVEV (reference sequence). This CDR3 has 18 residues.